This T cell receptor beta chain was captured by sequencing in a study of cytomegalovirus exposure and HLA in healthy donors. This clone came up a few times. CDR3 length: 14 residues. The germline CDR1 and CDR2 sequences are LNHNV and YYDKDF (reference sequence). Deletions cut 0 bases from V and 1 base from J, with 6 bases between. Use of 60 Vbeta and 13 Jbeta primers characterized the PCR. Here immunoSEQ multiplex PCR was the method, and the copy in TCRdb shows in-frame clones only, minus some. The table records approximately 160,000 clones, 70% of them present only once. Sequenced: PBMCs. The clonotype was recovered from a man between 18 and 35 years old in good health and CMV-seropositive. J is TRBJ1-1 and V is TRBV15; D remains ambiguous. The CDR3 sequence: CATSREWANTEAFF. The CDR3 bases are TGTGCCACCAGCAGAGAGTGGGCGAACACTGAAGCTTTCTTT.